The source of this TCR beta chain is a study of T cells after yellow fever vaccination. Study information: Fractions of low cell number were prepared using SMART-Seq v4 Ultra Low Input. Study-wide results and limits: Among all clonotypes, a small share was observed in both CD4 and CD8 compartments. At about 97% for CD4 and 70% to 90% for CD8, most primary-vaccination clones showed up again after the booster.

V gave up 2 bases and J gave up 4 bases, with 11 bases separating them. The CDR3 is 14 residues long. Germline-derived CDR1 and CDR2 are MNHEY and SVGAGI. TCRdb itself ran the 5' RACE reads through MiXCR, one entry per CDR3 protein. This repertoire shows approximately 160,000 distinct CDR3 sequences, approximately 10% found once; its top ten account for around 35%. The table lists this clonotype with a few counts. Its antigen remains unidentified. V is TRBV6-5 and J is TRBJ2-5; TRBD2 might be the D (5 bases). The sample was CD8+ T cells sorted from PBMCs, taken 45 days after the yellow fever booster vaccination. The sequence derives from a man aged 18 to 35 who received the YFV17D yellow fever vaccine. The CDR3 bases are TGTGCCAGCAGTTACGTGGCAGGAGGAGAGACCCAGTACTTC. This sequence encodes CASSYVAGGETQYF.